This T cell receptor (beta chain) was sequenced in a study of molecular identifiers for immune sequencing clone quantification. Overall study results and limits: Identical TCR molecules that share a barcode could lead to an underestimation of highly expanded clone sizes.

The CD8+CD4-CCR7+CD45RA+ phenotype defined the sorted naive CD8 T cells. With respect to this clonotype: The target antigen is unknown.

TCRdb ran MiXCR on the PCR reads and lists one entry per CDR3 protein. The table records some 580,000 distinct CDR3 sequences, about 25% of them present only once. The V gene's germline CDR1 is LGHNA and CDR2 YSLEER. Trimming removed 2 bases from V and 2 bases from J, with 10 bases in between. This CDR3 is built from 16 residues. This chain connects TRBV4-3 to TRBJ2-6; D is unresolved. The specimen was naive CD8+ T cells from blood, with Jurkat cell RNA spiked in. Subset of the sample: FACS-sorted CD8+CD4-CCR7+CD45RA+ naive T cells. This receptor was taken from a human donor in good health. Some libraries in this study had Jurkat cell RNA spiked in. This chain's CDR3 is CASSQFRMAGANVLTF. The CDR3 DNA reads TGCGCCAGCAGCCAATTCCGGATGGCTGGGGCCAACGTCCTGACTTTC.